This TCR beta chain was found in a study of blood T cell repertoires in COVID-19. Study in general: Specimens from acute and convalescent COVID-19 originated in the United States, Italy and Spain.

Patients of the Seattle cohort, enrolled during active infection, were followed longitudinally. Germline-derived CDR1 and CDR2 are SQVTM and ANQGSEA. The length of the CDR3 is 15 residues. With 4 bases clipped from V and 7 bases from J, the junction kept 10 bases outside the gene matches. Libraries were prepared by immunoSEQ multiplex PCR; TCRdb keeps only in-frame clonotypes and omits some of them. This table holds 300,000 to 400,000 clones, 88% found once. Sequenced material: peripheral blood. The clonotype comes from a woman aged 70-85 years with COVID-19, enrolled during active disease. This chain joins TRBV29-1 and TRBJ2-3; 11 nucleotides match TRBD2. The CDR3 bases are TGCAGCGTTGCAGGTACTAGCGGGGGAGAGAATACGCAGTATTTT. Protein sequence: CSVAGTSGGENTQYF.